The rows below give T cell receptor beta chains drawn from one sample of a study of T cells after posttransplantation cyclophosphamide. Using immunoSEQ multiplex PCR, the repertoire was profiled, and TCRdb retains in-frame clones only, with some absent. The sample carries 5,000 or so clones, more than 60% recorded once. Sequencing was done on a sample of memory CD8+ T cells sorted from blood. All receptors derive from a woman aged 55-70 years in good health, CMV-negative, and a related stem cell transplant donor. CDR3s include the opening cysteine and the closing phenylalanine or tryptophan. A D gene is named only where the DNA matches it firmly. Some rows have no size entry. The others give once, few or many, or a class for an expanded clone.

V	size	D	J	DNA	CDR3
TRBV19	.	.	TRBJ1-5	TGTGCCAGTAGACCCCTGGGCACAGGGCATCAGCCCCAGCATTTT	CASRPLGTGHQPQHF
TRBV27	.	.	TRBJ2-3	TGTGCCAGCAGTGACTTCACAGATACGCAGTATTTT	CASSDFTDTQYF
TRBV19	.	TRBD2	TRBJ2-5	TGTGCCAGTAGTATAGGACTAGCGGGAGGCCGGGAGACCCAGTACTTC	CASSIGLAGGRETQYF
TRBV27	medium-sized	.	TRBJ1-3	TGTGCCAGCAGTCCCGACGAAGGGGGAAATGGAAACACCATATATTTT	CASSPDEGGNGNTIYF
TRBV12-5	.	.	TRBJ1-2	TGTGCTAGTGGCGACACACTCAGTTATGGCTACACCTTC	CASGDTLSYGYTF
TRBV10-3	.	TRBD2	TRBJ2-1	TGTGCCATCAGTGGGGGGACTAGCCCGAATGAGCAGTTCTTC	CAISGGTSPNEQFF
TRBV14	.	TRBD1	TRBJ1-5	TGTGCCAGCAGCCTTGGGGGACAGGGTAGCAATCAGCCCCAGCATTTT	CASSLGGQGSNQPQHF
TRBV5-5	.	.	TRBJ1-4	TGTGCCAGCAGCCCGGGACTAAAGTATGAAAAACTGTTTTTT	CASSPGLKYEKLFF
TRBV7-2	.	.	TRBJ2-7	TGTGCCAGCAGCTCAGAAGGGGGGGGCTACGAGCAGTACTTC	CASSSEGGGYEQYF
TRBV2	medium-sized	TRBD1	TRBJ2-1	TGTGCCAGCCGGGACAGCTCCTACAATGAGCAGTTCTTC	CASRDSSYNEQFF
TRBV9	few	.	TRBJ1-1	TGTGCCAGCAGCGTAGTTCGGGGGAACATGAACACTGAAGCTTTCTTT	CASSVVRGNMNTEAFF
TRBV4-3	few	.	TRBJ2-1	TGCGCCAGCAGCCAGCGGAAGCAGTTCTTC	CASSQRKQFF
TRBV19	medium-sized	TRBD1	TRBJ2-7	TGTGCCAGTAGCCGACAGGGGAGCTCCTACGAGCAGTACTTC	CASSRQGSSYEQYF
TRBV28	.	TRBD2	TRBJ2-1	TGTGCCAGCAGGATTCGGGGGGGCAATGAGCAGTTCTTC	CASRIRGGNEQFF
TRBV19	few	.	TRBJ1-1	TGTGCCAGTAGTCCACGGGAGTCCACTGAAGCTTTCTTT	CASSPRESTEAFF
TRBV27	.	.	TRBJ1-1	TGTGCCAGCACAGGGACTTTGAACACTGAAGCTTTCTTT	CASTGTLNTEAFF
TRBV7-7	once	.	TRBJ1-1	TGTGCTAGCAGTTTCTCTAGGACAGCTGAAGCTTTCTTT	CASSFSRTAEAFF